The clone carrying this T cell receptor beta chain showed up many times. The antigen is undetermined. CDR3 and TCR beta VDJ profiling relied on genomic DNA as the template. TCRdb analysed the reads with MiXCR anew, one entry per CDR3 protein. The repertoire holds about 210,000 distinct CDR3 sequences, 30% to 40% seen once, with approximately 1.2% in the top ten. The data were taken from a study of CD8+CD57+ T cells in acquired aplastic anemia. Findings of the study overall: Controls and patients did not differ significantly in CD8+ Simpson's diversity.

CDR3 length equals 16 residues. The ends lost 1 base at V and 0 bases at J; junction bases unmatched: 6. Looked up from germline, CDR1 is SGHTA and CDR2 is FQGTGA. This receptor was identified in a human donor in good health, serving as a control. Sequenced material: sorted CD4+, CD8+, or CD8+CD57+ T cells (not recorded which) from PBMCs. The rearrangement links TRBV7-3 to TRBJ2-7, with TRBD1 matching 7 bases. Here the CDR3 reads CASSLRLQGSSYEQYF. The CDR3 DNA reads TGTGCCAGCAGCTTAAGGTTACAGGGGAGCTCCTACGAGCAGTACTTC.